What follows are 9 T cell receptor beta chains derived from one specimen sequenced in a study of early stage breast cancer tumors. Sequencing used immunoSEQ multiplex PCR; TCRdb keeps in-frame clones, though not all of them. Here the sample spans 30,000 to 35,000 clones, roughly four fifths being singletons. What was sequenced was blood. Receptors originate from a middle-aged person with breast cancer.

This chain connects TRBV29-1 to TRBJ2-1; 7 positions agree with TRBD2. The CDR3 is made up of 13 amino acids. Germline V lookup: CDR1 SQVTM, CDR2 ANQGSEA. V dropped 4 bases and J dropped 5; count of bases not matched to a gene: 5. CDR3 amino acids: CSVGEGLNNEQFF. CDR3 coding DNA: TGCAGCGTTGGGGAGGGGCTAAACAATGAGCAGTTCTTC.

This chain joins TRBV6-5 and TRBJ1-2, with TRBD1 matching over 10 bases. This CDR3 is built from 15 residues. V was clipped by 4 bases and J by 4 bases; unmatched bases: 6. Germline assignment: CDR1 MNHEY and CDR2 SVGAGI. For the CDR3, the DNA is TGTGCCAGCAGTTCCCCGGACAGGGGGGGCTATGGCTACACCTTC. This encodes CASSSPDRGGYGYTF.

The gene calls are TRBV9 and TRBJ2-3; 11 positions match TRBD2. Unmatched junction bases numbered 8, after V lost 3 bases and J lost 2 bases. Germline CDR1 reads SGDLS; CDR2 reads YYNGEE. CDR3 size: 17 residues. The DNA for the CDR3 is TGTGCCAGCAGCGCCGGGGGACTAGCGGCACCCACAGATACGCAGTATTTT. As protein: CASSAGGLAAPTDTQYF.

The chain carries TRBV27 and TRBJ1-5; the D gene is possibly TRBD1 (5 bases). In germline, CDR1 is MNHEY, CDR2 SMNVEV (reference sequence). Between the trimmed V and J ends, which lost 3 bases and 3 bases, there was a span of 9 bases. The CDR3 covers 14 residues. Here the CDR3 DNA reads TGTGCCAGCAGTTTTGGGGGGAACAATCAGCCCCAGCATTTT. Protein product: CASSFGGNNQPQHF.

CDR3 loop: CASSKGLAGGRVEQYF. The CDR3 coding sequence is TGTGCCAGCAGTAAGGGACTAGCGGGAGGTAGGGTGGAGCAGTACTTC. J is TRBJ2-7 and V is TRBV28; 15 bases fit TRBD2. V shed 5 bases and J 7 bases; nucleotides not matched to a gene: 9. The CDR3 sequence is 16 residues long. Germline V lookup: CDR1 MDHEN, CDR2 SYDVKM.

The gene calls are TRBV5-6 and TRBJ2-1; 7 bases align to TRBD2. CDR1 is SGHDT and CDR2 is YYEEEE in the germline V gene. The V gene end was trimmed by 0 bases and the J gene end by 10 bases; junction bases not matched to a gene: 4. The CDR3 spans 13 residues. In DNA form, the CDR3 reads TGTGCCAGCAGCTTGGGACTAGCAGGCGAGCAGTTCTTC. It specifies CASSLGLAGEQFF. The whole variable domain, filled in from reference TRBV5-6 and TRBJ2-1, reads DAGVTQSPTHLIKTRGQQVTLRCSPKSGHDTVSWYQQALGQGPQFIFQYYEEEERQRGNFPDRFSGHQFPNYSSELNVNALLLGDSALYLCASSLGLAGEQFFGPGTRLTVL.

This clone was found a few times. V usage is TRBV27 and J usage is TRBJ2-2, with D possibly being TRBD2 (5 bases). The germline gives CDR1 MNHEY, CDR2 SMNVEV (reference sequence). The CDR3 consists of 16 residues. The V and J ends lost 5 bases and 5 bases respectively, with 18 bases between them. This chain's CDR3 is CASSQTSGVVTGELFF. In DNA form, the CDR3 reads TGTGCCAGCAGTCAAACATCCGGGGTAGTTACCGGGGAGCTGTTTTTT.

The chain recombines TRBV7-3 with TRBJ2-7; unclear D gene. Germline V gene lookup returns CDR1 SGHTA and CDR2 FQGTGA. This CDR3 has 13 residues. Trimming shortened V by 2 bases and J by 5 bases, and 10 bases separated the two germline ends. Here the CDR3 reads CASSLLPLNEQYF. The CDR3 DNA reads TGTGCCAGCAGCTTACTTCCCCTGAACGAGCAGTACTTC.

This rearrangement joins TRBV15 to TRBJ2-1; maybe TRBD2 (5 bases). The CDR3 runs to 13 residues. The germline V gene has CDR1 LNHNV and CDR2 YYDKDF (reference sequence). Trimming removed 5 bases from V and 14 bases from J, with 19 bases in between. The CDR3 DNA is TGTGCCACCAGCGGTGAAACTAGGGTGAGGGAGTTCTTC. This gives the protein CATSGETRVREFF.